This T cell receptor beta chain appears in the sequencing data of a study of OX40 agonist ivuxolimab in advanced cancers. Study observations and caveats: Doses of 0.1 to 3.0 mg/kg were accompanied by clonal expansion of CD4+ and CD8+ blood T cells by week 6.

Turning to this clone: What it binds is not known.

Blood got drawn at baseline, again on cycle 4 day 1, and then on cycle 7 day 1. The data were produced by immunoSEQ multiplex PCR, yet TCRdb's version contains in-frame clones alone and is incomplete. The sample has tens of thousands of clones; more than 90% are singletons. Between the trimmed V and J ends, which lost 5 bases and 5 bases, there was a span of 18 bases. CDR1 is SGHTA and CDR2 is FQGNSA in the germline V gene. The CDR3 has 15 amino acids. The chain combines TRBV7-2 with TRBJ2-5; maybe TRBD2 (6 bases). The input for sequencing was CD4+ or CD8+ T cells sorted from blood, taken in a trial of the OX40 agonist ivuxolimab. This receptor was obtained from an adult with an advanced solid tumor such as melanoma, head and neck, liver or kidney cancer. The CDR3 bases are TGTGCCAGCAGCCCCCGGCGGGGAGCCAGGGAGACCCAGTACTTC. This encodes CASSPRRGARETQYF.